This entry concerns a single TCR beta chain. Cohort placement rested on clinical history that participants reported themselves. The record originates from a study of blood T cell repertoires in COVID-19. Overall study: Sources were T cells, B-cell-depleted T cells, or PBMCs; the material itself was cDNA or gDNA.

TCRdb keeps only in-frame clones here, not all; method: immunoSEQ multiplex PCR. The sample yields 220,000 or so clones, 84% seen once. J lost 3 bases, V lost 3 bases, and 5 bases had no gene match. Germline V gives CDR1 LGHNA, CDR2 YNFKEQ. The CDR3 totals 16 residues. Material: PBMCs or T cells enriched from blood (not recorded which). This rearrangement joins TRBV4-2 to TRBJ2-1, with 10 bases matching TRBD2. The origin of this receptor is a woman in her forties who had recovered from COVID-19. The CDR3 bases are TGTGCCAGCAGCCAGGCTAGCGGGAGTGACTACAATGAGCAGTTCTTC. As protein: CASSQASGSDYNEQFF.